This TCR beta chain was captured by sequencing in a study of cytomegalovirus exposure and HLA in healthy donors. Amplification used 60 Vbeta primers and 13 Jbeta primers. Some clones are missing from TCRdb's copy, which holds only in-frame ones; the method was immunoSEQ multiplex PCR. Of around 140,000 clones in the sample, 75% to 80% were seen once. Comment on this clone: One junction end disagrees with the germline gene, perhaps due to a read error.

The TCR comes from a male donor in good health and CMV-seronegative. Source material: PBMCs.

The CDR3, as DNA: TGTGCCAGCAGCTTAGCTCGAACCTCCCCCTCCACGCGCTTC. This translates into CASSLARTSPSTRF. The V and J genes are TRBV7-2 and TRBJ1-2; D remains unclear. The CDR3 has 14 residues. CDR1 is SGHTA and CDR2 is FQGNSA in the germline V gene.